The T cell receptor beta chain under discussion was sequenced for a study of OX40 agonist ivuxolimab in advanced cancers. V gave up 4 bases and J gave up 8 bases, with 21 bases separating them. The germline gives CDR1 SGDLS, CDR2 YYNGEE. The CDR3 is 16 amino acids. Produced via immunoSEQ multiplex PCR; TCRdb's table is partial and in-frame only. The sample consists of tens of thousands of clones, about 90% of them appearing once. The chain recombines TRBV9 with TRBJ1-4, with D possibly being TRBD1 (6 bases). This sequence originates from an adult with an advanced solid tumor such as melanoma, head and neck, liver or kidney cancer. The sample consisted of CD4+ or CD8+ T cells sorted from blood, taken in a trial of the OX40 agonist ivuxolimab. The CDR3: CASSPGISQGTEKLFF. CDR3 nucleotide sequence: TGTGCCAGCAGCCCGGGTATTTCGCAGGGGACCGAAAAACTGTTTTTT.